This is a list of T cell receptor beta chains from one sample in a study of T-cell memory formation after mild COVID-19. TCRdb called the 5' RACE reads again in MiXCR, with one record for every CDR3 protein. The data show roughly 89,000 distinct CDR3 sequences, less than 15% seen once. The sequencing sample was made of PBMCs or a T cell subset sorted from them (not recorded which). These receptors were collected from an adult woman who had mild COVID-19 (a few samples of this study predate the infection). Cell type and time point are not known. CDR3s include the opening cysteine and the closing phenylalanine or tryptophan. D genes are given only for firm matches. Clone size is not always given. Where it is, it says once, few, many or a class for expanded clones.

CASSIHGALAKNIQYF	TGTGCCAGCAGCATACACGGAGCTTTAGCCAAAAACATTCAGTACTTC	TRBV7-8	.	.	TRBJ2-4
CASSSNSGGASEQFF	TGCGCCAGCAGCTCGAATAGCGGGGGGGCCAGTGAGCAGTTCTTC	TRBV5-1	.	TRBD2	TRBJ2-1
CASIGTGAYNEQFF	TGTGCCAGCATCGGGACAGGGGCGTACAATGAGCAGTTCTTC	TRBV12-3/TRBV12-4	few	TRBD1	TRBJ2-1
CSARGWEREMVYEQYF	TGCAGTGCTAGGGGATGGGAGCGGGAGATGGTATACGAGCAGTACTTC	TRBV20-1	.	TRBD2	TRBJ2-7
CASSWGDEQYF	TGCGCCAGCAGCTGGGGGGACGAGCAGTACTTC	TRBV5-1	few	.	TRBJ2-7
CASSRLWNGGVEQYF	TGTGCCAGCAGCCGCCTTTGGAATGGGGGGGTCGAGCAGTACTTC	TRBV12-3/TRBV12-4	few	TRBD2	TRBJ2-7
CASSGIGGAYEQFF	TGTGCCAGCAGTGGTATCGGGGGGGCGTATGAGCAGTTCTTC	TRBV6-4	many	TRBD2	TRBJ2-1
CSVERSNTGELFF	TGCAGCGTTGAAAGGTCGAACACCGGGGAGCTGTTTTTT	TRBV29-1	many	.	TRBJ2-2
CATSEAGTGFQETQYF	TGTGCCACCAGTGAAGCCGGGACAGGGTTTCAAGAGACCCAGTACTTC	TRBV24-1	few	TRBD1	TRBJ2-5
CASSWDRGGEETQYF	TGTGCCAGCAGTTGGGACAGGGGGGGCGAAGAGACCCAGTACTTC	TRBV12-3/TRBV12-4	many	TRBD1	TRBJ2-5
CASLSGADNNDEQFF	TGTGCCAGCCTCTCGGGAGCGGACAATAATGATGAGCAGTTCTTC	TRBV6-2/TRBV6-3	few	.	TRBJ2-1
CASSQGRTGIVTEAFF	TGTGCCAGCAGCCAGGGCCGGACAGGGATAGTCACTGAAGCTTTCTTT	TRBV4-2	.	TRBD1	TRBJ1-1
CASSLRVGLAGVLRSTGELFF	TGTGCCAGCAGTTTAAGGGTGGGACTAGCGGGAGTGCTACGGAGCACCGGGGAGCTGTTTTTT	TRBV28	.	TRBD2	TRBJ2-2